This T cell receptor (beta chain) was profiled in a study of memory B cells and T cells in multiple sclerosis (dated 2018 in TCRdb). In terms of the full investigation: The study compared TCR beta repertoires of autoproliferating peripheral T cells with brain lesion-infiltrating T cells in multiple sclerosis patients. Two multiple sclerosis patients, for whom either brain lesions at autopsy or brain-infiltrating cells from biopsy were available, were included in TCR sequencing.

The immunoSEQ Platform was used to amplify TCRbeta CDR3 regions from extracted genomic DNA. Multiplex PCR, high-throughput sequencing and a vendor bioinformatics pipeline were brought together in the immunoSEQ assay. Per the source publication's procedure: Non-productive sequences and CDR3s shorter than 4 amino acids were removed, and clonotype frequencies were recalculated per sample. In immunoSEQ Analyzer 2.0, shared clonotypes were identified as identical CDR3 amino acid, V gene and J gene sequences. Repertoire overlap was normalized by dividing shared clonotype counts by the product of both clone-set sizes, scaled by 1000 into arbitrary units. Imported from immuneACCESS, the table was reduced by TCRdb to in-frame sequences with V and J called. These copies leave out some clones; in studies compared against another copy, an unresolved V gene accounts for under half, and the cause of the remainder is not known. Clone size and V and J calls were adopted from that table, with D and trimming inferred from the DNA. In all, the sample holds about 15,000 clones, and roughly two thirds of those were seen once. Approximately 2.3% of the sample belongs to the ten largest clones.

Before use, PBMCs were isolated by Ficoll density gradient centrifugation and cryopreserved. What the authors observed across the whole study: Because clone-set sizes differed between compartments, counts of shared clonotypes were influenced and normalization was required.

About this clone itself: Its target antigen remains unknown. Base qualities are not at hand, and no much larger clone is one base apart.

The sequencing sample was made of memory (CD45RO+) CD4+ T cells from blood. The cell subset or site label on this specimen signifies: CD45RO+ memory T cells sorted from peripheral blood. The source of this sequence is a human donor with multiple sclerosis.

The CDR3 sequence is CASTTTYEQYF. The DNA sequence follows: TGTGCCAGCACGACAACCTACGAGCAGTACTTC. The rearranged chain carries TRBV6-1 and TRBJ2-7; too little of a D gene remains to name it. The CDR3 contains 11 residues, cysteine and phenylalanine counted. Just CDR3 DNA is preserved here, 33 bases in frame from base 1. Cut back by 7 bases and 2 bases, the V and J ends lie 6 bases apart. From the germline V gene, CDR1 is MNHNS and CDR2 is SASEGT.